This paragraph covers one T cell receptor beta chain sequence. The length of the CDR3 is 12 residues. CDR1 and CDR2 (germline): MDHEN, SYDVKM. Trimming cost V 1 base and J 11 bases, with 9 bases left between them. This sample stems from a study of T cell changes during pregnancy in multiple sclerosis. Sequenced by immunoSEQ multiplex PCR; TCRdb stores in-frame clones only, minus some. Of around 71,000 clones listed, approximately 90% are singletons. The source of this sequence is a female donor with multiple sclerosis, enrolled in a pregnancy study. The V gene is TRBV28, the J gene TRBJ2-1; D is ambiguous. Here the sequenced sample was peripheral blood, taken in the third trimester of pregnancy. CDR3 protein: CASSLLAPKQFF. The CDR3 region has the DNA TGTGCCAGCAGTTTATTGGCTCCGAAGCAGTTCTTC.